The sequence of this T cell receptor beta chain was determined in a study of blood T cell repertoires in COVID-19. Whole-study context: Italy, Spain and the United States were the sources of the convalescent and acute COVID-19 samples. T cells, B-cell-depleted T cells, or PBMCs provided the cDNA or gDNA that served as material.

How the authors handled the data: Estimation of nucleated cell counts relied on the amplification of reference gene primers. The protocol was immunoSEQ multiplex PCR, while the TCRdb copy is restricted to in-frame clones and leaves out a portion. V and J calls and clone size are copied from that table; D and trimming were computed from the DNA. The profile shows hundreds of thousands of clones, roughly 80% of them singletons. The cohort comprised adults aged roughly 18 to 95 years residing in 20 to 25 US areas. The V end was cut by 3 bases, the J end by 0 bases, with 14 bases between. Germline CDR1 is SNHLY and CDR2 is FYNNEI. This CDR3 comprises 16 residues.

The rearrangement joins TRBV2 to TRBJ2-5, with D tentatively TRBD2 (6 bases). Sequencing was carried out using PBMCs or T cells enriched from blood (not recorded which). The sequence was collected from a woman between 50 and 59 years old who had been exposed to COVID-19. The CDR3 loop reads CASSEGQGRYQETQYF. The CDR3, as DNA: TGTGCCAGCAGTGAGGGGCAAGGGAGGTACCAAGAGACCCAGTACTTC.